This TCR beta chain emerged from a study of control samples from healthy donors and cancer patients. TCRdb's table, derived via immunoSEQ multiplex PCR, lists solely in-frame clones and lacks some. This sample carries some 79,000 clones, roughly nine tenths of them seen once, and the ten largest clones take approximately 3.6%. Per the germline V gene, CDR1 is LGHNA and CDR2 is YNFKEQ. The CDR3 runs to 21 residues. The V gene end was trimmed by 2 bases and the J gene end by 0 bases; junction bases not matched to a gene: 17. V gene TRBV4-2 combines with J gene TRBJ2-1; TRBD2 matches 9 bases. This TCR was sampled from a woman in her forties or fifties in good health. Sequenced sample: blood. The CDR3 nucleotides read TGTGCCAGCAGCCAAACCAGCGGGAGGCGGGGACACGAGAGCTCCTACAATGAGCAGTTCTTC. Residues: CASSQTSGRRGHESSYNEQFF.